These 23 T cell receptor beta chains share one sample of origin, sequenced in a study of blood T cell repertoires in COVID-19. Measured with immunoSEQ multiplex PCR; TCRdb has only the in-frame clones, and not every one. The sample consists of about 440,000 clones, 87% of them appearing once. The sample comprised PBMCs or T cells enriched from blood (not recorded which). The receptors were gathered from a woman in her late teens or twenties with acute COVID-19.

V and J are TRBV6-5 and TRBJ2-3; 9 bases agree with TRBD1. Looked up from germline, CDR1 is MNHEY and CDR2 is SVGAGI. The CDR3 extends over 15 amino acids. Trimming removed 6 bases from V and 0 bases from J; junction bases left unmatched: 4. CDR3 sequence reads: CASRRQGGSTDTQYF. The CDR3 coding sequence is TGTGCCAGCAGGAGACAGGGGGGAAGCACAGATACGCAGTATTTT.

CDR3 amino acids: CARSSGEPGTSGGANTGELFF. The CDR3 nucleotides read TGTGCCAGAAGCTCTGGGGAACCCGGGACTAGCGGGGGGGCGAACACCGGGGAGCTGTTTTTT. The chain employs TRBV5-3 and TRBJ2-2, with 16 bases matching TRBD2. TRBV5-3 is an ORF for which the function is uncertain. This CDR3 is 21 amino acids long. The J segment lost 0 bases and the V segment lost 3 bases, leaving 11 bases of the junction unmatched.

This clone was seen repeatedly, ten times or more. This rearrangement joins TRBV25-1 to TRBJ2-7, with D perhaps TRBD2 (6 bases). Between the trimmed V and J ends, which lost 3 bases and 1 base, there was a span of 10 bases. CDR1 MGHDK and CDR2 SYGVNS come from the germline V gene. This CDR3 is built from 14 residues. The CDR3 sequence is CASSDRGLSYEQYF. DNA for the CDR3: TGTGCCAGCAGTGATCGTGGACTATCCTACGAGCAGTACTTC.

The rearrangement links TRBV27 to TRBJ2-6, with a weak D call TRBD2 (5 bases). Trimming took 2 bases from V and 0 from J, leaving 14 bases between them. The length of the CDR3 is 18 residues. In germline, CDR1 is MNHEY, CDR2 SMNVEV (reference sequence). CDR3 coding DNA: TGTGCCAGCAGTTTAGGAGGCAGGTTCCGCTCTGGGGCCAACGTCCTGACTTTC. This encodes CASSLGGRFRSGANVLTF.

V gene TRBV27 combines with J gene TRBJ1-3, with TRBD1 as a possible D gene (6 bases). CDR3 size: 13 residues. The germline V gene encodes CDR1 MNHEY and CDR2 SMNVEV (reference sequence). V was shortened by 4 bases and J by 3 bases, with 7 bases between the two germline ends. CDR3 nucleotides: TGTGCCAGCAGTTCCAGGGGTGGAAACACCATATATTTT. Residues: CASSSRGGNTIYF.

The V gene is TRBV9, the J gene TRBJ2-5; 7 bases are a match to TRBD2. CDR1 is SGDLS and CDR2 is YYNGEE in the germline V gene. The CDR3 has 14 amino acids. V shed 3 bases, J shed 3 bases, and the junction held 5 bases outside the gene matches. Here the CDR3 reads CASSATGTKETQYF. The CDR3 nucleotides read TGTGCCAGCAGCGCCACCGGGACTAAAGAGACCCAGTACTTC.

The V and J genes are TRBV7-9 and TRBJ2-7, with 7 bases identical to TRBD2. V gave up 5 bases and J gave up 6 bases; unmatched junction bases: 7. Germline CDR1 SEHNR, CDR2 FQNEAQ (reference sequence). This CDR3 is built from 13 residues. The CDR3 DNA is TGTGCCAGCAGCCCCAGTCGCGGGGGCGAGCAGTACTTC. Protein: CASSPSRGGEQYF.

V and J are TRBV24-1 and TRBJ2-5, with 9 bases identical to TRBD2. CDR3 length equals 16 residues. CDR1 is KGHDR and CDR2 is SFDVKD in the germline V gene. The V and J ends lost 5 bases and 4 bases, in that order; junction bases with no gene match: 10. Here the CDR3 reads CATSGSSSGGRETQYF. The CDR3 nucleotides are TGTGCCACCAGTGGTTCGAGTAGCGGGGGTAGAGAGACCCAGTACTTC.

This clone was counted at least ten times. The gene calls are TRBV2 and TRBJ2-1; TRBD2 matches at 8 bases. The CDR3 has 13 residues. J gave up 4 bases and V 7 bases, and 3 bases lay outside the gene matches. CDR1 is SNHLY and CDR2 is FYNNEI in the germline V gene. The DNA for the CDR3 is TGTGCCAGCAATGCGGGGGGTTACAATGAGCAGTTCTTC. Translating gives CASNAGGYNEQFF.

This sequence joins TRBV3-1 (or the pseudogene TRBV3-2) and TRBJ2-2, with a tentative D call TRBD1 (5 bases). This CDR3 spans 14 amino acids. Germline-derived CDR1 and CDR2 are LGHDT and YNNKEL (reference sequence). Deletions cut 6 bases from V and 3 bases from J, with 11 bases between. In nucleotides, the CDR3 is TGTGCCAGCAGACCAGGGTACGACACCGGGGAGCTGTTTTTT. Translated: CASRPGYDTGELFF.

V gene TRBV9 combines with J gene TRBJ1-6; D uncertain. This CDR3 is built from 14 residues. Trimming left V 4 bases short and J 7 bases short, with 12 bases between. Germline CDR1 reads SGDLS; CDR2 reads YYNGEE. CDR3 in DNA: TGTGCCAGCAGCCCCCGGGAAGGCAATTCACCCCTCCACTTT. Its protein product is CASSPREGNSPLHF.

The chain joins TRBV29-1 to TRBJ1-2, with D possibly TRBD1 on 6 matching bases. Germline CDR1 is SQVTM and CDR2 is ANQGSEA. The CDR3 runs 14 residues. The V gene lost 7 bases and the J gene lost 7 bases, with 22 bases spanning the gap. CDR3 residues: CSAGGHPTPSGYTF. The CDR3 DNA reads TGCAGCGCTGGGGGACACCCAACCCCTAGTGGCTACACCTTC.

The rearrangement uses TRBV19 and TRBJ2-5; TRBD1 matches at 11 bases. The CDR3 is made up of 13 amino acids. Germline loops: CDR1 LNHDA, CDR2 SQIVND (reference sequence). V lost 6 bases to trimming and J lost 5 bases; unmatched junction nucleotides: 2. The CDR3 loop is CASRDRGHETQYF. The CDR3, as DNA: TGTGCCAGTAGGGACAGGGGGCACGAGACCCAGTACTTC. Combining the CDR3 with reference TRBV19 and TRBJ2-5 gives the whole variable domain DGGITQSPKYLFRKEGQNVTLSCEQNLNHDAMYWYRQDPGQGLRLIYYSQIVNDFQKGDIAEGYSVSREKKESFPLTVTSAQKNPTAFYLCASRDRGHETQYFGPGTRLLVL.

This clone was picked up one time. This chain joins TRBV3-1 (or the pseudogene TRBV3-2) and TRBJ1-3; D gene ambiguous. CDR3 length: 19 amino acids. Trimming removed 1 base at V and 1 base at J, with 20 bases between. Germline V CDR1 and CDR2: LGHDT, YNNKEL (reference sequence). CDR3 in amino acids: CASSQVSGRILLSGNTIYF. The CDR3 DNA reads as TGTGCCAGCAGCCAAGTTTCCGGCAGGATTCTTTTGTCTGGAAACACCATATATTTT.

The genes are TRBV4-1 and TRBJ2-7; TRBD1 aligns across 9 bases. Germline V lookup: CDR1 MGHRA, CDR2 YSYEKL. The CDR3 has 18 amino acids. The ends lost 0 bases at V and 1 base at J; junction bases unmatched: 10. For the CDR3, the DNA is TGCGCCAGCAGCCAAGATGCCCCCGGACAGGGGATTTCCTACGAGCAGTACTTC. Its protein product is CASSQDAPGQGISYEQYF.

In this sample, this clone turned up a few times. V gene TRBV7-8 combines with J gene TRBJ1-2, with a tentative D call TRBD1 (5 bases). Trimming took off 3 bases at V and 0 bases at J, with 8 bases between the two ends. CDR1 SGHVS and CDR2 FQNEAQ come from the germline V gene. The CDR3 contains 14 residues. DNA of the CDR3: TGTGCCAGCAGCTTTGGGGCAGCTAACTATGGCTACACCTTC. This encodes CASSFGAANYGYTF. The variable domain in full, with the rest retrieved from reference TRBV7-8 and TRBJ1-2, is GAGVSQSPRYKVAKRGQDVALRCDPISGHVSLFWYQQALGQGPEFLTYFQNEAQLDKSGLPSDRFFAERPEGSVSTLKIQRTQQEDSAVYLCASSFGAANYGYTFGSGTRLTVV.

This sequence joins TRBV27 and TRBJ2-7; 11 bases are shared with TRBD2. This CDR3 contains 16 residues. Germline CDR1 reads MNHEY; CDR2 reads SMNVEV (reference sequence). V was pared by 5 bases and J by 3 bases, with 9 bases of the junction left unmatched. The CDR3 region is CASSLYPGLAGYEQYF. CDR3 nucleotide sequence: TGTGCCAGCAGTCTATACCCTGGACTAGCGGGCTACGAGCAGTACTTC.

The rearrangement links TRBV19 to TRBJ2-5; perhaps TRBD1 as D (5 bases). This CDR3 spans 13 amino acids. Trimming cost V 6 bases and J 5 bases, with 13 bases left between them. Per germline, CDR1 LNHDA and CDR2 SQIVND (reference sequence). The CDR3 spells CASRSAGYETQYF. CDR3 sequence (DNA): TGTGCCAGTAGGTCGGCAGGGTATGAGACCCAGTACTTC.

The chain uses TRBV28 and TRBJ2-2; D unresolved. The CDR3 runs to 15 residues. Trimming took off 2 bases at V and 1 base at J, with 8 bases between the two ends. Germline V gene sequence: CDR1 MDHEN, CDR2 SYDVKM. This CDR3 reads CASSLRGVNTGELFF. CDR3 in DNA: TGTGCCAGCAGTTTACGAGGCGTGAACACCGGGGAGCTGTTTTTT.

This chain connects TRBV9 to TRBJ1-1; D is unresolved. Trimming pared 4 bases from V and 0 bases from J, leaving 10 bases between. CDR1 is SGDLS, CDR2 YYNGEE, per germline. The CDR3 is 14 residues long. DNA of the CDR3: TGTGCCAGCAGCTTACAGAGTTTGAACACTGAAGCTTTCTTT. Translating gives CASSLQSLNTEAFF.

This clone was observed a few times. V and J are TRBV28 and TRBJ1-1; 7 bases line up with TRBD1. This CDR3 spans 14 amino acids. After removal of 3 bases from V and 1 base from J, the junction contained 2 bases not matched to a gene. The germline gives CDR1 MDHEN, CDR2 SYDVKM. The CDR3 reads CASSFWDRNTEAFF. The CDR3 bases are TGTGCCAGCAGTTTTTGGGACAGGAACACTGAAGCTTTCTTT.

This clone was found once. The chain recombines TRBV29-1 with TRBJ2-2; no reliable D call. This CDR3 is 14 amino acids long. Germline V gene sequence: CDR1 SQVTM, CDR2 ANQGSEA. V shed 4 bases and J shed 3 bases, with 12 bases lying between them. The CDR3 reads CSVVSVHHTGELFF. CDR3 coding DNA: TGCAGCGTTGTTTCGGTGCACCACACCGGGGAGCTGTTTTTT.

The rearrangement links TRBV28 to TRBJ2-2; TRBD1 aligns across 12 bases. The germline CDR1 and CDR2 sequences are MDHEN and SYDVKM. The CDR3 extends over 14 amino acids. V dropped 7 bases and J dropped 6; count of bases not matched to a gene: 3. The CDR3 nucleotides are TGTGCCAGCAAGGGACAGGGGGCGCCCGGGGAGCTGTTTTTT. Its protein product is CASKGQGAPGELFF.